These T cell receptor beta chains were read from a single sample in a study of T cell responses to AZD1222 COVID-19 vaccine. Profiling relied on immunoSEQ multiplex PCR, and the TCRdb table lists in-frame clones only, not all of them. The sample has 110,000 to 150,000 clones, around 90% seen once. Material: peripheral blood, obtained on day 0 of AZD1222 vaccination. The receptors shown here come from an adult in good health. The CDR3 runs from the conserved cysteine through the conserved F or W. Each record gives: D gene, clone size, J gene, V gene, CDR3 protein, CDR3 DNA. The D gene is left open where the match is weak. Not every row has a clone size; where given, it reads once, few, many or a size class.

>.|.|TRBJ2-5|TRBV27
CASSLSLLSETQYF
TGTGCCAGCAGTTTATCGTTGCTGAGCGAGACCCAGTACTTC
>.|.|TRBJ2-2|TRBV29-1
CSVEVRKGRGNTGELFF
TGCAGCGTTGAAGTGAGGAAGGGACGGGGGAACACCGGGGAGCTGTTTTTT
>.|.|TRBJ2-5|TRBV9
CASGPTEQETQYF
TGTGCCAGCGGCCCGACAGAGCAAGAGACCCAGTACTTC
>.|.|TRBJ2-2|TRBV9
CASSVGGATGELFF
TGTGCCAGCAGCGTAGGTGGGGCCACCGGGGAGCTGTTTTTT
>.|.|TRBJ2-2|TRBV11-1
CASSLEARTYTGELFF
TGTGCCAGCAGCTTAGAAGCCCGGACTTACACCGGGGAGCTGTTTTTT
>.|.|TRBJ2-3|TRBV7-2
CASSLPRGPTSTDTQYF
TGTGCCAGCAGCCTCCCCCGCGGACCAACTAGCACAGATACGCAGTATTTT
>TRBD1|.|TRBJ2-3|TRBV18
CASSPPKDRGTDPSTDTQYF
TGTGCCAGCTCACCACCAAAGGACAGGGGCACGGATCCAAGCACAGATACGCAGTATTTT
>.|.|TRBJ2-7|TRBV10-2
CASSAYGGLLSYEQYF
TGCGCCAGCAGTGCCTACGGGGGCCTACTCTCCTACGAGCAGTACTTC
>.|.|TRBJ2-2|TRBV7-6
CASSSNTGELFF
TGTGCCAGCAGCAGCAACACCGGGGAGCTGTTTTTT
>.|once|TRBJ2-3|TRBV7-3
CASSSPEVLTDTQYF
TGTGCCAGCAGCTCCCCGGAGGTCCTCACAGATACGCAGTATTTT
>.|.|TRBJ2-6|TRBV24-1
CATSDSRAGANVLTF
TGTGCCACCAGTGATTCGAGGGCTGGGGCCAACGTCCTGACTTTC
>.|.|TRBJ2-2|TRBV28
CASSLQAGINTGELFF
TGTGCCAGCAGTTTACAGGCAGGGATAAACACCGGGGAGCTGTTTTTT
>.|.|TRBJ1-5|TRBV28
CASKRSNQPQHF
TGTGCCAGCAAGCGTAGCAATCAGCCCCAGCATTTT
>.|.|TRBJ1-4|TRBV28
CASSLDGRRIKLFF
TGTGCCAGCAGTTTGGACGGACGGAGGATCAAACTGTTTTTT
>.|.|TRBJ2-2|TRBV7-3
CASSPTGLGTGELFF
TGTGCCAGCAGCCCTACAGGGTTGGGCACCGGGGAGCTGTTTTTT
>.|.|TRBJ2-4|TRBV4-1
CASSHPRPGRSKNIQYF
TGCGCCAGCAGCCATCCCAGGCCGGGGAGGTCCAAAAACATTCAGTACTTC
>.|.|TRBJ1-2|TRBV3-1/TRBV3-2
CASSDDRHYGYTF
TGTGCCAGCAGCGATGACAGGCACTATGGCTACACCTTC
>.|.|TRBJ2-1|TRBV7-7
CASSLSVYNEQFF
TGTGCCAGCAGCTTAAGCGTGTACAATGAGCAGTTCTTC
>TRBD2|.|TRBJ2-2|TRBV14
CASSLTSGIRTGELFF
TGTGCCAGCAGCCTGACTAGCGGGATTCGAACCGGGGAGCTGTTTTTT
>TRBD1|.|TRBJ1-2|TRBV6-6
CASGYLGQIDGYTF
TGTGCCAGCGGTTATTTGGGACAGATCGATGGCTACACCTTC
>TRBD1|.|TRBJ1-1|TRBV27
CASRGQENTEAFF
TGTGCCAGCAGGGGACAGGAGAACACTGAAGCTTTCTTT
>TRBD2|.|TRBJ2-1|TRBV7-2
CASSPGHSGGYDNEQFF
TGTGCCAGCAGCCCGGGTCATAGCGGGGGTTATGACAATGAGCAGTTCTTC
>.|.|TRBJ2-7|TRBV27
CASSPRRAGNYEQYF
TGTGCCAGCAGTCCCCGTCGGGCAGGGAACTACGAGCAGTACTTC
>.|.|TRBJ1-2|TRBV5-4
CASSPRTTTNYGYTF
TGTGCCAGCAGCCCCCGGACAACTACTAACTATGGCTACACCTTC
>.|.|TRBJ1-1|TRBV28
CASSFAGLGTEAFF
TGTGCCAGCAGTTTTGCCGGTTTAGGGACTGAAGCTTTCTTT
>TRBD1|.|TRBJ1-2|TRBV12-3/TRBV12-4
CASSNSRGHGYTF
TGTGCCAGCAGCAACTCCAGGGGGCATGGCTACACCTTC
>.|once|TRBJ1-2|TRBV7-9
CASSLVTDGYTF
TGTGCCAGCAGCTTAGTCACAGACGGCTACACCTTC
>.|.|TRBJ1-2|TRBV7-6
CASSLERGSPSYGYTF
TGTGCCAGCAGCTTAGAGAGGGGGAGCCCTAGTTATGGCTACACCTTC
>.|.|TRBJ1-1|TRBV28
CASSPGPNTEAFF
TGTGCCAGCAGCCCCGGTCCCAACACTGAAGCTTTCTTT
>.|.|TRBJ1-2|TRBV27
CASSFSGQTGIVYGYTF
TGTGCCAGCAGTTTTTCGGGGCAGACAGGCATAGTCTATGGCTACACCTTC
>TRBD1|few|TRBJ2-6|TRBV29-1
CSVETGGSGANVLTF
TGCAGCGTTGAAACAGGGGGATCTGGGGCCAACGTCCTGACTTTC
>.|.|TRBJ1-1|TRBV27
CASSTDSSLRLEAFF
TGTGCCAGCAGTACTGACTCATCACTCCGCCTTGAAGCTTTCTTT
>.|.|TRBJ2-2|TRBV2
CASSKENTGELFF
TGTGCCAGCAGTAAAGAGAACACCGGGGAGCTGTTTTTT
>.|once|TRBJ1-4|TRBV15
CATSPSGESEKLFF
TGTGCCACCAGCCCGTCGGGGGAGAGTGAAAAACTGTTTTTT
>.|.|TRBJ1-2|TRBV7-7
CASSLAVTGWSLSRGYTF
TGTGCCAGCAGCTTAGCGGTAACAGGTTGGAGCCTATCTCGAGGCTACACCTTC
>.|once|TRBJ2-7|TRBV20-1
CTVNGGYEQYF
TGCACTGTCAATGGGGGATACGAGCAGTACTTC
>.|few|TRBJ1-1|TRBV5-1
CASSQILDTEAFF
TGCGCCAGCAGCCAAATTCTGGACACTGAAGCTTTCTTT
>.|.|TRBJ2-6|TRBV2
CASSRTTYRDTSGANVLTF
TGTGCCAGCAGTCGGACAACATACCGGGACACCTCTGGGGCCAACGTCCTGACTTTC
>.|.|TRBJ1-5|TRBV5-5
CASSGDRYQPQHF
TGTGCCAGCAGCGGTGACAGGTATCAGCCCCAGCATTTT
>.|.|TRBJ1-1|TRBV9
CASSVAGGGTNTEAFF
TGTGCCAGCAGCGTAGCGGGGGGCGGGACGAACACTGAAGCTTTCTTT
>TRBD2|few|TRBJ2-1|TRBV6-1
CASSAIAGGPSMGEQFF
TGTGCCAGCAGTGCAATAGCGGGAGGGCCCTCAATGGGTGAGCAGTTCTTC
>.|.|TRBJ1-3|TRBV10-3
CAVLLGNTIYF
TGTGCCGTCCTACTTGGAAACACCATATATTTT
>TRBD2|.|TRBJ2-2|TRBV7-2
CASSLPGLAGSGELFF
TGTGCCAGCAGCTTACCCGGACTAGCGGGATCCGGGGAGCTGTTTTTT
>.|.|TRBJ1-1|TRBV11-2
CASSSYRGAILMNTEAFF
TGTGCCAGCAGCTCCTATAGGGGGGCCATTCTCATGAACACTGAAGCTTTCTTT
>.|.|TRBJ2-3|TRBV5-6
CASSLWSAQYF
TGTGCCAGCAGCTTGTGGTCCGCGCAGTATTTT
>.|.|TRBJ2-1|TRBV2
CASKNLSPLSEQFF
TGTGCCAGCAAAAACTTATCTCCGCTCAGTGAGCAGTTCTTC
>.|.|TRBJ1-6|TRBV10-3
CAISAYVDGVSPLHF
TGTGCCATCAGTGCTTATGTGGACGGCGTGTCACCCCTCCACTTT
>.|.|TRBJ2-1|TRBV21-1
CASSARIEGAPYNEQFF
TGTGCCAGCAGCGCTCGGATAGAAGGAGCTCCCTACAATGAGCAGTTCTTC
>TRBD1|.|TRBJ2-7|TRBV7-9
CASSPQPRTGRSIDEQYF
TGTGCCAGCAGCCCCCAACCCAGGACAGGGAGAAGTATCGACGAGCAGTACTTC
>.|.|TRBJ1-4|TRBV5-8
CASSRGGGGEKLFF
TGTGCCAGCAGCCGGGGCGGGGGAGGCGAAAAACTGTTTTTT